This T cell receptor beta chain was documented in a study of blood T cell repertoires in COVID-19. The overall study: Samples came from the United States, Italy and Spain, spanning acute and convalescent COVID-19. Sample material is recorded as cDNA or gDNA derived from T cells, B-cell-depleted T cells, or PBMCs.

The V gene end was trimmed by 8 bases and the J gene end by 6 bases; junction bases not matched to a gene: 3. CDR1 is ENHRY, CDR2 SYGVKD, per germline. The CDR3 runs 13 residues. Authors' analysis steps: Reference gene primer amplification gave nucleated cell count estimates. The method was immunoSEQ multiplex PCR; TCRdb's version includes in-frame clones alone and lacks a portion of them. Clone size and the V and J calls come from that table; the DNA yielded D and trimming. The sample records tens of thousands of clones, just under 90% being singletons. The sample was peripheral blood. The rearrangement joins TRBV10-3 to TRBJ2-2; 10 bases line up with TRBD2. The sequence came from a man in his 60s with acute or convalescent COVID-19. The DNA of the CDR3 is TGTGCCATCGCTAGCGGGGGTTCCGGGGAGCTGTTTTTT. Encoded protein: CAIASGGSGELFF.